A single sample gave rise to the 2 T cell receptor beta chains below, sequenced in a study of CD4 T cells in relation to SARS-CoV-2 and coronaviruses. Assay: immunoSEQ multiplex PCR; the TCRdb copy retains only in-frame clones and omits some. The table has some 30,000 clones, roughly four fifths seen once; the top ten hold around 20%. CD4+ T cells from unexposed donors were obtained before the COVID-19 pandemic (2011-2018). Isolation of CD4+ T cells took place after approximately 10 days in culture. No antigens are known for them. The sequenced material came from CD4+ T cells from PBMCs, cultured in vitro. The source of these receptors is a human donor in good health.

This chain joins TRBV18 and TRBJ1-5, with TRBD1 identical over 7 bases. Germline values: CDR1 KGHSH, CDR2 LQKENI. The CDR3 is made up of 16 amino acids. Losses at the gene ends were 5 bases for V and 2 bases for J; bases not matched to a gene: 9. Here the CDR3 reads CASSSDRVGGNQPQHF. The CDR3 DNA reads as TGTGCCAGCTCATCCGACAGGGTAGGGGGCAATCAGCCCCAGCATTTT.

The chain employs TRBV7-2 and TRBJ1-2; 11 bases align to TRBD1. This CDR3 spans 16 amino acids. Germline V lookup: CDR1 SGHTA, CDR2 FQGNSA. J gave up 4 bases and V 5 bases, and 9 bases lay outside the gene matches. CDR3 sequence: CASSLQDRGLVYGYTF. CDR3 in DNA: TGTGCCAGCAGCCTCCAGGACAGGGGGCTCGTCTATGGCTACACCTTC. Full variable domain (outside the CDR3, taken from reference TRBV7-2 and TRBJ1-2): GAGVSQSPSNKVTEKGKDVELRCDPISGHTALYWYRQSLGQGLEFLIYFQGNSAPDKSGLPSDRFSAERTGGSVSTLTIQRTQQEDSAVYLCASSLQDRGLVYGYTFGSGTRLTVV.